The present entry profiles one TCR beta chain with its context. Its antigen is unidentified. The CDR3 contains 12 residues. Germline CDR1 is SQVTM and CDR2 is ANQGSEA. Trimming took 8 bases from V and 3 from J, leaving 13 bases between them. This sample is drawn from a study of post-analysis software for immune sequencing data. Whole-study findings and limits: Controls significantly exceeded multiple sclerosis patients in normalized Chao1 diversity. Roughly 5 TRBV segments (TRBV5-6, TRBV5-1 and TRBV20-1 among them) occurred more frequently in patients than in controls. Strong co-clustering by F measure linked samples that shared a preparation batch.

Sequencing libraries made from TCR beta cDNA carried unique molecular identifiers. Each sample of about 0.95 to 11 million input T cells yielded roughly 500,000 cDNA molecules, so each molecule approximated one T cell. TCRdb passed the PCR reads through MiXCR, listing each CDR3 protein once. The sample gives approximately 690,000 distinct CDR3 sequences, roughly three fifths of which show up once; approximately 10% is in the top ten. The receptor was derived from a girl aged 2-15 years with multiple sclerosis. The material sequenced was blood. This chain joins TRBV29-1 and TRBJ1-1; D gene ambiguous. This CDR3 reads CSYGGDYTEAFF. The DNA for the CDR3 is TGCAGCTATGGTGGGGATTACACTGAAGCTTTCTTT.